The present T cell receptor (beta chain) was sequenced within a study of early T cells in non-severe SARS-CoV-2 infection. Trimming pared 3 bases from V and 0 bases from J, leaving 14 bases between. There are 16 residues in the CDR3. Germline V CDR1 and CDR2: LGHNA, YNFKEQ. Many counts were recorded for this clonotype. TCRdb reprocessed the 5' RACE reads via MiXCR and lists one record per CDR3 protein. The repertoire includes around 58,000 distinct CDR3 sequences, roughly 7.6% of them detected once, and about 10% sits in the top ten. The chain joins TRBV4-2 to TRBJ1-2; D uncertain. The material was whole blood, obtained at baseline. The clonotype originates from an adult who was a healthcare worker with PCR-confirmed SARS-CoV-2 infection or an uninfected control (not recorded which). CDR3 loop: CASSQNENLANYGYTF. The DNA for the CDR3 is TGTGCCAGCAGCCAGAACGAGAATTTAGCTAACTATGGCTACACCTTC.